These T cell receptor beta chains were read from a single sample in a study of intratumoral heterogeneity in liver cancer. Repertoires were generated with immunoSEQ multiplex PCR, while TCRdb's copy carries only in-frame clones and drops some. The sample has 5,900 or so clones, around 68% seen once. Specimen: tumor-adjacent normal tissue, collected before any cancer treatment. Receptor source: a man in his 70s with hepatocellular carcinoma. Each CDR3 is given with its conserved first and last residue. The order of the fields is CDR3 length, J gene, D gene, V gene, clone size, CDR3 DNA, CDR3 protein. The D gene is left open where the match is weak. The size of a clone is reported for some rows only, either as once, few or many, or as a class for expanded clones.

cdr3_length: 17
j_call: TRBJ1-4
d_call: .
v_call: TRBV5-1
clone_size: few
cdr3_nt: TGCGCCAGCAGCTTGGCCGGGTGGACAGCAACTAATGAAAAACTGTTTTTT
cdr3_aa: CASSLAGWTATNEKLFF

cdr3_length: 15
j_call: TRBJ2-1
d_call: TRBD1
v_call: TRBV2
clone_size: .
cdr3_nt: TGTGCCAGCAGTGAAAGACAGGGCGTGGACAATGAGCAGTTCTTC
cdr3_aa: CASSERQGVDNEQFF

cdr3_length: 17
j_call: TRBJ1-6
d_call: .
v_call: TRBV4-2
clone_size: .
cdr3_nt: TGTGCCAGCAGCCAAGCACGCATGGCGCAGTATAATTCACCCCTCCACTTT
cdr3_aa: CASSQARMAQYNSPLHF

cdr3_length: 15
j_call: TRBJ2-7
d_call: .
v_call: TRBV4-1
clone_size: once
cdr3_nt: TGCGCCAGCAGCCAAGCGGGTCGGGGGTCCTACGAGCAGTACTTC
cdr3_aa: CASSQAGRGSYEQYF

cdr3_length: 14
j_call: TRBJ1-2
d_call: .
v_call: TRBV6-5
clone_size: .
cdr3_nt: TGTGCCAGCAGTTTTTCGTGGGGGGCGGAGGGCTACACCTTC
cdr3_aa: CASSFSWGAEGYTF

cdr3_length: 14
j_call: TRBJ2-5
d_call: TRBD2
v_call: TRBV3-1/TRBV3-2
clone_size: few
cdr3_nt: TGTGCCAGCAGCCCAACGGGGGGGCGGGAGACCCAGTACTTC
cdr3_aa: CASSPTGGRETQYF

cdr3_length: 16
j_call: TRBJ2-1
d_call: TRBD1
v_call: TRBV4-3
clone_size: .
cdr3_nt: TGCGCCAGCAGCGACGGGACAGGGGGCTCGACCAATGAGCAGTTCTTC
cdr3_aa: CASSDGTGGSTNEQFF

cdr3_length: 14
j_call: TRBJ1-2
d_call: TRBD1
v_call: TRBV27
clone_size: .
cdr3_nt: TGTGCCAGCAGTCCCTTCCAGGGGGACTATGGCTACACCTTC
cdr3_aa: CASSPFQGDYGYTF

cdr3_length: 14
j_call: TRBJ2-5
d_call: .
v_call: TRBV9
clone_size: .
cdr3_nt: TGTGCCAGCAGCGTAGGGAGGGGCGATGAGACCCAGTACTTC
cdr3_aa: CASSVGRGDETQYF

cdr3_length: 14
j_call: TRBJ1-2
d_call: .
v_call: TRBV7-2
clone_size: .
cdr3_nt: TGTGCCAGCAGCTTAGAGACAAATAACTATGGCTACACCTTC
cdr3_aa: CASSLETNNYGYTF

cdr3_length: 16
j_call: TRBJ2-3
d_call: TRBD2
v_call: TRBV19
clone_size: .
cdr3_nt: TGTGCCAGCCGGACTAGCGGGGGAGGTTGGGCAGATACGCAGTATTTT
cdr3_aa: CASRTSGGGWADTQYF

cdr3_length: 14
j_call: TRBJ1-2
d_call: .
v_call: TRBV4-3
clone_size: .
cdr3_nt: TGCGCCAGCAGCCAATCCCGGGACTACTATGGCTACACCTTC
cdr3_aa: CASSQSRDYYGYTF

cdr3_length: 13
j_call: TRBJ1-5
d_call: .
v_call: TRBV30
clone_size: .
cdr3_nt: TGTGCCTGGAGTGCCGAGAGCAATCAGCCCCAGCATTTT
cdr3_aa: CAWSAESNQPQHF

cdr3_length: 14
j_call: TRBJ1-2
d_call: .
v_call: TRBV28
clone_size: once
cdr3_nt: TGTGCCAGCAGTTTACGCGGCAGGGGATACGGCTACACCTTC
cdr3_aa: CASSLRGRGYGYTF

cdr3_length: 12
j_call: TRBJ1-1
d_call: .
v_call: TRBV5-5
clone_size: .
cdr3_nt: TGTGCCAGCAGCCCGCGGAACACTGAAGCTTTCTTT
cdr3_aa: CASSPRNTEAFF

cdr3_length: 18
j_call: TRBJ2-3
d_call: TRBD2
v_call: TRBV4-2
clone_size: .
cdr3_nt: TGTGCCAGCAGCCAAGATGGGCAGCGGGGGGCCGGGTCAGATACGCAGTATTTT
cdr3_aa: CASSQDGQRGAGSDTQYF

cdr3_length: 15
j_call: TRBJ2-5
d_call: .
v_call: TRBV5-1
clone_size: .
cdr3_nt: TGCGCCAGCAGTGTTGGAAATGGTAGGCAAGAGACCCAGTACTTC
cdr3_aa: CASSVGNGRQETQYF

cdr3_length: 15
j_call: TRBJ2-7
d_call: TRBD2
v_call: TRBV6-2/TRBV6-3
clone_size: .
cdr3_nt: TGTGCCAGCAGTTCGACTAGCGGGGTCTCCTACGAGCAGTACTTC
cdr3_aa: CASSSTSGVSYEQYF

cdr3_length: 13
j_call: TRBJ1-2
d_call: TRBD1
v_call: TRBV19
clone_size: .
cdr3_nt: TGTGCCAGTAGTGGACAGGGGGGCTATGGCTACACCTTC
cdr3_aa: CASSGQGGYGYTF

cdr3_length: 14
j_call: TRBJ2-5
d_call: TRBD1
v_call: TRBV5-4
clone_size: .
cdr3_nt: TGTGCCAGCAGCCTCTCGGGGACAGGGGTGGCCCAGTACTTC
cdr3_aa: CASSLSGTGVAQYF

cdr3_length: 17
j_call: TRBJ2-2
d_call: .
v_call: TRBV7-3
clone_size: once
cdr3_nt: TGTGCCAGCAGCCTCCCTTTGGGGCCTGGGAACACCGGGGAGCTGTTTTTT
cdr3_aa: CASSLPLGPGNTGELFF

cdr3_length: 15
j_call: TRBJ2-7
d_call: .
v_call: TRBV3-1/TRBV3-2
clone_size: .
cdr3_nt: TGTGCCAGCAGCGAGGCAGGTGCGCTCCTCTACGAGCAGTACTTC
cdr3_aa: CASSEAGALLYEQYF

cdr3_length: 17
j_call: TRBJ1-3
d_call: .
v_call: TRBV18
clone_size: .
cdr3_nt: TGTGCCAGCTCACCACCCAGGGGAACAAACTCTGGAAACACCATATATTTT
cdr3_aa: CASSPPRGTNSGNTIYF

cdr3_length: 15
j_call: TRBJ1-2
d_call: TRBD1
v_call: TRBV5-5
clone_size: .
cdr3_nt: TGTGCCAGCAGCCTCCGGGACAGTCCTAACTATGGCTACACCTTC
cdr3_aa: CASSLRDSPNYGYTF

cdr3_length: 14
j_call: TRBJ1-5
d_call: .
v_call: TRBV6-4
clone_size: medium-sized
cdr3_nt: TGTGCCAGCAGTGATGGTCCTGGAACCCAGCCCCAGCATTTT
cdr3_aa: CASSDGPGTQPQHF

cdr3_length: 17
j_call: TRBJ2-7
d_call: TRBD2
v_call: TRBV9
clone_size: .
cdr3_nt: TGTGCCAGCAGCGTAGAGGGAGGGTTTGGGGATGGCTACGAGCAGTACTTC
cdr3_aa: CASSVEGGFGDGYEQYF

cdr3_length: 14
j_call: TRBJ2-1
d_call: .
v_call: TRBV15
clone_size: .
cdr3_nt: TGTGCCACCAGCCCCTCGTTCAGGGCGGATGAGCAGTTCTTC
cdr3_aa: CATSPSFRADEQFF

cdr3_length: 21
j_call: TRBJ2-1
d_call: .
v_call: TRBV12-5
clone_size: .
cdr3_nt: TGTGCTAGTGGTTTGGTAGGACACACTTGGGGACACGAGATCCCCCCCAATGAGCAGTTCTTC
cdr3_aa: CASGLVGHTWGHEIPPNEQFF

cdr3_length: 14
j_call: TRBJ1-1
d_call: TRBD1
v_call: TRBV15
clone_size: .
cdr3_nt: TGTGCCACCAGCAGGGGGACAGTGAACACTGAAGCTTTCTTT
cdr3_aa: CATSRGTVNTEAFF

cdr3_length: 13
j_call: TRBJ1-1
d_call: TRBD1
v_call: TRBV6-4
clone_size: .
cdr3_nt: TGTGCCAGCAGGAAACAGGGGTACACTGAAGCTTTCTTT
cdr3_aa: CASRKQGYTEAFF

cdr3_length: 13
j_call: TRBJ2-3
d_call: TRBD2
v_call: TRBV7-8
clone_size: .
cdr3_nt: TGTGCCAGCAGCCGGGACTACACAGATACGCAGTATTTT
cdr3_aa: CASSRDYTDTQYF

cdr3_length: 15
j_call: TRBJ2-7
d_call: TRBD2
v_call: TRBV20-1
clone_size: .
cdr3_nt: TGCAGTGCTAGTGACCGGGGGGGCAGCTCCTACGAGCAGTACTTC
cdr3_aa: CSASDRGGSSYEQYF

cdr3_length: 14
j_call: TRBJ1-1
d_call: .
v_call: TRBV27
clone_size: .
cdr3_nt: TGTGCCAGCAAGGTCGGAAGAAGCAACACTGAAGCTTTCTTT
cdr3_aa: CASKVGRSNTEAFF

cdr3_length: 14
j_call: TRBJ2-7
d_call: TRBD1
v_call: TRBV6-5
clone_size: once
cdr3_nt: TGTGCCAGCAGCGTTAGACAGGGCTCCTACGAGCAGTACTTC
cdr3_aa: CASSVRQGSYEQYF

cdr3_length: 16
j_call: TRBJ1-6
d_call: .
v_call: TRBV7-2
clone_size: .
cdr3_nt: TGTGCCAGCAGCTTAGAGGCGGGACGGCCGAATTCACCCCTCCACTTT
cdr3_aa: CASSLEAGRPNSPLHF

cdr3_length: 15
j_call: TRBJ1-5
d_call: .
v_call: TRBV2
clone_size: .
cdr3_nt: TGTGCCAGCAGCGGGACGGGGGGGAGCAATCAGCCCCAGCATTTT
cdr3_aa: CASSGTGGSNQPQHF

cdr3_length: 13
j_call: TRBJ1-4
d_call: TRBD1
v_call: TRBV2
clone_size: .
cdr3_nt: TGTGCCAGCAATGACAGGGGAAATGAAAAACTGTTTTTT
cdr3_aa: CASNDRGNEKLFF

cdr3_length: 13
j_call: TRBJ2-5
d_call: .
v_call: TRBV6-2/TRBV6-3
clone_size: few
cdr3_nt: TGTGCCAGCAGTTACGTCCAAGGGGAGACCCAGTACTTC
cdr3_aa: CASSYVQGETQYF

cdr3_length: 17
j_call: TRBJ2-2
d_call: TRBD2
v_call: TRBV4-2
clone_size: .
cdr3_nt: TGTGCCAGCAGCCAACCCCCGGGACTAGCGAACACCGGGGAGCTGTTTTTT
cdr3_aa: CASSQPPGLANTGELFF

cdr3_length: 14
j_call: TRBJ2-2
d_call: .
v_call: TRBV4-1
clone_size: large
cdr3_nt: TGCGCCAGCAGCCAAAGGAGGGGGCACGGGGAGCTGTTTTTT
cdr3_aa: CASSQRRGHGELFF

cdr3_length: 16
j_call: TRBJ2-3
d_call: .
v_call: TRBV7-8
clone_size: .
cdr3_nt: TGTGCCAGCAGCTTAACCCAGGGAAGGGGCACAGATACGCAGTATTTT
cdr3_aa: CASSLTQGRGTDTQYF

cdr3_length: 14
j_call: TRBJ1-1
d_call: TRBD1
v_call: TRBV2
clone_size: medium-sized
cdr3_nt: TGTGCCAGCCCGGGCAGGGGGTTTAGCACTGAAGCTTTCTTT
cdr3_aa: CASPGRGFSTEAFF

cdr3_length: 12
j_call: TRBJ1-6
d_call: .
v_call: TRBV12-3/TRBV12-4
clone_size: .
cdr3_nt: TGTGCCAGCAGTGAGGGCACCGCGGCCCTCCACTTT
cdr3_aa: CASSEGTAALHF

cdr3_length: 13
j_call: TRBJ1-5
d_call: .
v_call: TRBV5-1
clone_size: few
cdr3_nt: TGCGCCAGCAGCAGTGAGGGGGATCAGCCCCAGCATTTT
cdr3_aa: CASSSEGDQPQHF

cdr3_length: 13
j_call: TRBJ1-2
d_call: .
v_call: TRBV29-1
clone_size: .
cdr3_nt: TGCAGCGCTACGGGACAAGCCAACTATGGCTACACCTTC
cdr3_aa: CSATGQANYGYTF

cdr3_length: 16
j_call: TRBJ1-2
d_call: TRBD1
v_call: TRBV27
clone_size: .
cdr3_nt: TGTGCCAGCAGTAGCCCCCCCCGGGACAGGCCCTATGGCTACACCTTC
cdr3_aa: CASSSPPRDRPYGYTF

cdr3_length: 15
j_call: TRBJ2-7
d_call: .
v_call: TRBV7-2
clone_size: few
cdr3_nt: TGTGCCAGCAGCTTATTCGAGCTAGTCTCCTACGAGCAGTACTTC
cdr3_aa: CASSLFELVSYEQYF

cdr3_length: 17
j_call: TRBJ2-4
d_call: .
v_call: TRBV6-1
clone_size: .
cdr3_nt: TGTGCCAGCAGTGAAGCCCCACCTGCCTCGACCAAAAACATTCAGTACTTC
cdr3_aa: CASSEAPPASTKNIQYF

cdr3_length: 15
j_call: TRBJ2-3
d_call: TRBD2
v_call: TRBV5-4
clone_size: .
cdr3_nt: TGTGCCAGCAGCGCGCCGGGACTAGCGGGGGATACGCAGTATTTT
cdr3_aa: CASSAPGLAGDTQYF

cdr3_length: 17
j_call: TRBJ2-3
d_call: TRBD2
v_call: TRBV7-2
clone_size: medium-sized
cdr3_nt: TGTGCCAGCAGCTTAGAGCGCGGGGGGCTAAGCACAGATACGCAGTATTTT
cdr3_aa: CASSLERGGLSTDTQYF

cdr3_length: 13
j_call: TRBJ1-1
d_call: .
v_call: TRBV2
clone_size: .
cdr3_nt: TGTGCCAGCAGTGGGGATCATAACACTGAAGCTTTCTTT
cdr3_aa: CASSGDHNTEAFF

cdr3_length: 15
j_call: TRBJ2-5
d_call: TRBD2
v_call: TRBV27
clone_size: few
cdr3_nt: TGTGCCAGCAGCAAAATAGCGGGGGGCGGGGAGACCCAGTACTTC
cdr3_aa: CASSKIAGGGETQYF

cdr3_length: 16
j_call: TRBJ2-7
d_call: TRBD2
v_call: TRBV4-3
clone_size: .
cdr3_nt: TGCGCCAGCAGCCACACTACTAGCGGCTCTTCCTACGAGCAGTACTTC
cdr3_aa: CASSHTTSGSSYEQYF

cdr3_length: 14
j_call: TRBJ1-2
d_call: TRBD1
v_call: TRBV27
clone_size: .
cdr3_nt: TGTGCCAGCAGCCGGACAGGGGTTGACTATGGCTACACCTTC
cdr3_aa: CASSRTGVDYGYTF

cdr3_length: 11
j_call: TRBJ1-1
d_call: .
v_call: TRBV7-9
clone_size: .
cdr3_nt: TGTGCCAGCAGCTGGGGCACTGAAGCTTTCTTT
cdr3_aa: CASSWGTEAFF